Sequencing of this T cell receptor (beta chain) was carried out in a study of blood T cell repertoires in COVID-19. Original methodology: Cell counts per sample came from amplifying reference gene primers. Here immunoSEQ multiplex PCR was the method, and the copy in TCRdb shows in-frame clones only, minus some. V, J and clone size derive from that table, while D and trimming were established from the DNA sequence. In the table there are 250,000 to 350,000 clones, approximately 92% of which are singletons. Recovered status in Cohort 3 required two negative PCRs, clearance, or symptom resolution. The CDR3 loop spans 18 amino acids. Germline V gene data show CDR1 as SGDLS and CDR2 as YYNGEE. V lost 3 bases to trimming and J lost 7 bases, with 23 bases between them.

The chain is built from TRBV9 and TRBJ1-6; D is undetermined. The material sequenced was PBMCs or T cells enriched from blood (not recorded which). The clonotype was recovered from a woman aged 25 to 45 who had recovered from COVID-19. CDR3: CASSDREQAGESNSPLHF. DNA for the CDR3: TGTGCCAGCAGCGACAGAGAGCAAGCCGGCGAGTCGAATTCACCCCTCCACTTT.